The 19 T cell receptor beta chains listed next were all sequenced from one sample in a study of regulatory T cells in long-lasting Graves disease. CDR3-region Arm-PCR and iRepertoire HTBI primers produced the TCR beta libraries. In TCRdb, the multiplex PCR reads were re-called with MiXCR into one record per CDR3 protein. The profile shows about 530,000 distinct CDR3 sequences, 15% to 20% of them singletons. The sample's time point: newly diagnosed GD, antithyroid drugs for less than 3 months. PBMC-derived RNA was used for the TCR library. This sample also belongs to another study, concerning T cells in Graves' hyperthyroidism and ophthalmopathy.

Sequences were derived from peripheral blood mononuclear cells (PBMCs), sampled at new diagnosis, from a patient treated with antithyroid drugs. All receptors come from a woman aged 35-65 years with Graves disease.

In this sample, this clonotype turned up many times. V is TRBV2 and J is TRBJ2-7; 10 bases are a match to TRBD1. The CDR3 contains 13 residues. Losses at the gene ends were 7 bases for V and 4 bases for J; bases not matched to a gene: 4. Germline CDR1 and CDR2: SNHLY and FYNNEI. CDR3: CASTGTGEYEQYF. The CDR3 DNA sequence: TGTGCCAGCACAGGGACAGGGGAATACGAGCAGTACTTC. The full variable domain, rest sourced from reference TRBV2 and TRBJ2-7, is EPEVTQTPSHQVTQMGQEVILRCVPISNHLYFYWYRQILGQKVEFLVSFYNNEISEKSEIFDDQFSVERPDGSNFTLKIRSTKLEDSAMYFCASTGTGEYEQYFGPGTRLTVT.

The gene calls are TRBV6-5 and TRBJ2-2; 7 bases map to TRBD2. CDR1 and CDR2 from the germline V gene are MNHEY and SVGAGI. V trimming: 2 bases; J trimming: 2 bases; junction bases outside the gene matches: 8. The CDR3 runs 17 residues. DNA of the CDR3: TGTGCCAGCAGTTACGGCGGGGGAGCCCTCAACACCGGGGAGCTGTTTTTT. This translates into CASSYGGGALNTGELFF.

This clonotype occurred many times. This rearrangement joins TRBV28 to TRBJ1-1, with D perhaps TRBD1 (5 bases). V lost 1 base to trimming and J lost 0 bases, with 15 bases between them. The CDR3 loop spans 17 amino acids. Per the germline V gene, CDR1 is MDHEN and CDR2 is SYDVKM. The CDR3 sequence: CASSLFRQSIMNTEAFF. The CDR3 nucleotides are TGTGCCAGCAGTTTATTCAGACAGAGTATTATGAACACTGAAGCTTTCTTT.

This clonotype was observed at least ten times. V gene TRBV5-1 combines with J gene TRBJ2-1; 8 bases fit TRBD2. There are 14 residues in the CDR3. From germline, CDR1 is SGHRS and CDR2 YFSETQ. V dropped 3 bases and J dropped 8; count of bases not matched to a gene: 7. DNA for the CDR3: TGCGCCAGCAGCTGGTACGGGGGGGGCGATGAGCAGTTCTTC. Its translation: CASSWYGGGDEQFF.

This chain uses TRBV5-1 with TRBJ2-7; TRBD1 or TRBD2 may be the D gene (5 bases each). The CDR3 has 12 amino acids. The germline V and J ends were trimmed by 10 bases and 0 bases, with 11 bases remaining between them. The V gene's germline CDR1 is SGHRS and CDR2 YFSETQ. The CDR3 loop is CAPRGRSYEQYF. CDR3 DNA sequence: TGCGCCCCCCGGGGCCGCTCCTACGAGCAGTACTTC.

With regard to this clonotype: A much larger clone differs from this one at a single base, so this may be a read error. This chain joins TRBV7-2 and TRBJ2-4; 7 bases line up with TRBD1. This CDR3 has 15 residues. CDR1 and CDR2 from the germline V gene are SGHTA and FQGNSA. As DNA, the CDR3 is TGTGCCGGCAGCTTACCAGGGGGTGCCAAAAACATTCAGTACTTC. It codes for CAGSLPGGAKNIQYF.

The sample holds a few counts of this clonotype. This chain connects TRBV6-1 to TRBJ2-3; D perhaps matches TRBD2 (5 bases). CDR3 length: 15 amino acids. V dropped 1 base and J dropped 0 bases, with 8 bases sitting between them. Germline V CDR1 and CDR2: MNHNS, SASEGT. The CDR3 is CASSEGGFSTDTQYF. The DNA for the CDR3 is TGTGCCAGCAGTGAAGGAGGGTTTAGCACAGATACGCAGTATTTT.

The chain joins TRBV11-2 to TRBJ2-6, with D perhaps matching TRBD1 (5 bases). Germline V gene sequence: CDR1 SGHAT, CDR2 FQNNGV. V was cut by 5 bases and J by 2 bases, with 10 bases left in between. The CDR3 sequence is 15 residues long. The chain's CDR3 is CASSPGAPGANVLTF. Here the CDR3 DNA reads TGTGCCAGCAGCCCTGGGGCCCCTGGGGCCAACGTCCTGACTTTC.

This rearrangement joins TRBV9 to TRBJ1-2; 9 bases agree with TRBD1. This CDR3 spans 14 amino acids. Germline V gene sequence: CDR1 SGDLS, CDR2 YYNGEE. Trimming at V came to 4 bases and at J to 6 bases, leaving 7 bases not matched to a gene. The CDR3 here is CASSTLQGADGYTF. For the CDR3, the DNA is TGTGCCAGCAGCACACTACAGGGGGCGGATGGCTACACCTTC.

This clonotype was counted at least ten times. The gene calls are TRBV29-1 and TRBJ2-3; maybe TRBD1 (6 bases). CDR1 is SQVTM, CDR2 ANQGSEA, per germline. This CDR3 contains 13 residues. V was clipped by 4 bases and J by 0 bases, with 8 bases between them. CDR3 nucleotide sequence: TGCAGCGTTGGACAGGCTAGCACAGATACGCAGTATTTT. Protein sequence: CSVGQASTDTQYF.

The rearrangement uses TRBV10-3 and TRBJ2-1; a possible D gene is TRBD1 (5 bases). Trimming removed 0 bases at V and 3 bases at J, with 9 bases between. CDR3 length: 15 residues. Per germline, CDR1 ENHRY and CDR2 SYGVKD. In DNA form, the CDR3 reads TGTGCCATCAGTGAGTCGATAGGGGTCTACAATGAGCAGTTCTTC. Translating gives CAISESIGVYNEQFF.

There are a few counts of this clonotype. J is TRBJ2-2 and V is TRBV6-1, with D perhaps given as TRBD1 or TRBD2 (5 bases each). Germline V gene lookup returns CDR1 MNHNS and CDR2 SASEGT. The CDR3 runs 16 residues. V lost 8 bases and J 7 bases, leaving 23 bases between the germline ends. The CDR3 is CASGPSGRLIGGELFF. The CDR3 DNA reads TGTGCCAGCGGCCCCTCGGGACGTTTAATAGGCGGGGAGCTGTTTTTT.

This clonotype was seen repeatedly, ten times or more. The gene calls are TRBV6-1 and TRBJ2-7; the match to TRBD2 covers 8 bases. The CDR3 contains 16 residues. With 6 bases clipped from V and 1 base from J, the junction kept 11 bases outside the gene matches. Germline CDR1 is MNHNS and CDR2 is SASEGT. CDR3 in DNA: TGTGCCAGCAGAACACTTACCGGGACTAGTTCCTACGAGCAGTACTTC. This translates into CASRTLTGTSSYEQYF.

This clonotype was observed a few times. The rearrangement links TRBV6-9 to TRBJ2-5, with TRBD2 matching over 8 bases. The CDR3 totals 16 residues. V shed 3 bases, J shed 5 bases, and the junction held 11 bases outside the gene matches. The germline gives CDR1 MNHGY, CDR2 SVAAGI. The chain's CDR3 is CASSYEAGDPSETQYF. The CDR3 DNA reads TGTGCCAGCAGTTACGAAGCGGGGGATCCCTCGGAGACCCAGTACTTC.

This clonotype was observed a handful of times. V usage is TRBV3-1 and J usage is TRBJ2-2; 8 nucleotides align to TRBD2. Trimming at V came to 4 bases and at J to 2 bases, leaving 6 bases not matched to a gene. CDR3 length equals 16 residues. Germline V gene lookup returns CDR1 LGHDT and CDR2 YNNKEL (reference sequence). The CDR3, as DNA: TGTGCCAGCAGCCCAGCGGGGGCCCTCAACACCGGGGAGCTGTTTTTT. This sequence encodes CASSPAGALNTGELFF.

Ten or more counts support this clonotype. This chain uses TRBV5-1 with TRBJ2-7, with 9 bases aligning to TRBD1. Unmatched junction bases numbered 10, after V lost 5 bases and J lost 4 bases. Germline V gives CDR1 SGHRS, CDR2 YFSETQ. This CDR3 contains 15 residues. The CDR3, as DNA: TGCGCCAGCAGTTCACCGGGACAGGGAAAGTACGAGCAGTACTTC. Translated: CASSSPGQGKYEQYF.

In this sample, this clonotype turned up a few times. This chain links TRBV30 with TRBJ2-2, with a weak D call TRBD1 (5 bases). The CDR3 contains 14 residues. V lost 0 bases to trimming and J lost 1 base, with 6 bases between them. CDR1 is GTSNPN and CDR2 is SVGIG in the germline V gene (reference sequence). DNA of the CDR3: TGTGCCTGGAGTGTTGGACAGAACACCGGGGAGCTGTTTTTT. Amino acids: CAWSVGQNTGELFF.

In its sample, this clonotype was seen many times. The J gene is TRBJ1-1, the V gene TRBV20-1; 7 bases fit TRBD1. Germline V gives CDR1 DFQATT, CDR2 SNEGSKA (reference sequence). The trim removed 4 bases at V and 1 base at J, leaving 6 bases unmatched. This CDR3 region has 14 residues. In nucleotides, the CDR3 is TGCAGTGCTATTACAGGGGTACGGAACACTGAAGCTTTCTTT. Translated, it gives CSAITGVRNTEAFF.

About this clonotype itself: One base away lies a much larger clone, so this may be a sequencing read error. The rearrangement joins TRBV10-3 to TRBJ1-2; TRBD1 agrees at 8 bases. This CDR3 comprises 13 residues. After removal of 8 bases from V and 4 bases from J, the junction contained 6 bases not matched to a gene. The germline gives CDR1 ENHRY, CDR2 SYGVKD. CDR3 coding DNA: TGTGCCATCGCAAACGGGACAGGCTATGGCTACACCTTC. It is translated as CAIANGTGYGYTF.